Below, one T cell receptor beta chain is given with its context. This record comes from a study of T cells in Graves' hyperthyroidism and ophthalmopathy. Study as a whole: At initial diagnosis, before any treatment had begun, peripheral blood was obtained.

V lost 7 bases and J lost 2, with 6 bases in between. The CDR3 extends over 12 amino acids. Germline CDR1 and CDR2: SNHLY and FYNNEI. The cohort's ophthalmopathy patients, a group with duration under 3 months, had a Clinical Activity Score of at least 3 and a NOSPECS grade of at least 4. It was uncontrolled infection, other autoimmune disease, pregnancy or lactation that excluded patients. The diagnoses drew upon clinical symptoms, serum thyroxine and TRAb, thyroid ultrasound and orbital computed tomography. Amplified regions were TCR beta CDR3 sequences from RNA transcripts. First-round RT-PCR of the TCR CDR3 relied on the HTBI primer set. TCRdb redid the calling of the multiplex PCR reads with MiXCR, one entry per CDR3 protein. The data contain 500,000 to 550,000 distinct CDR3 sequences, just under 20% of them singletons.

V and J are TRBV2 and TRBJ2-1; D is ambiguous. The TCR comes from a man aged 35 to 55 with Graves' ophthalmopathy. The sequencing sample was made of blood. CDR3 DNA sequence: TGTGCCAGCACAATGGCCTACAATGAGCAGTTCTTC. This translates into CASTMAYNEQFF.